The next 11 T cell receptor beta chains were all read from a single sample in a study of CD8+ T cells in alopecia areata. Extracted from the samples, RNA was reverse transcribed into cDNA to serve as the sequencing template. The table came from immunoSEQ multiplex PCR; TCRdb's copy has only in-frame clones and leaves some out. The repertoire holds about 150,000 clones, with about 89% as singletons. Sequencing was performed on CD8+ T cells sorted from blood, taken at week 0. Receptors originate from a human donor with alopecia areata.

This clone has just one count. The V call is TRBV23-1, the J call TRBJ2-7, with D possibly matching TRBD1 (5 bases). TRBV23-1 is assigned to the ORF class and has an uncertain function. The CDR3 has 11 amino acids. Trimming cost V 8 bases and J 6 bases, with 11 bases left between them. CDR3 sequence (DNA): TGCGCCAGCCCCAGGGTGGGCGAGCAGTACTTC. Amino acid sequence: CASPRVGEQYF.

With regard to this clone: The same CDR3 is also encoded by other DNA sequences in this sample. The rearrangement links TRBV27 to TRBJ2-7; possibly TRBD1 for D (7 bases). V was shortened by 2 bases and J by 4 bases, with 12 bases between the two germline ends. CDR1 is MNHEY and CDR2 is SMNVEV in the germline V gene (reference sequence). The CDR3 spans 14 residues. The CDR3 protein is CASSLGAGGYEQYF. CDR3 in DNA: TGTGCCAGCAGTTTAGGGGCAGGGGGGTACGAGCAGTACTTC.

The CDR3 DNA is TGCGCCAGCAGTACCGGGACAGGGACCTACGAGCAGTACTTC. It yields the protein CASSTGTGTYEQYF. V and J are TRBV5-1 and TRBJ2-7; TRBD1 matches at 9 bases. The CDR3 length is 14 residues. J gave up 2 bases and V 5 bases, and 5 bases lay outside the gene matches. Germline loops: CDR1 SGHRS, CDR2 YFSETQ.

This chain joins TRBV2 and TRBJ1-5; D uncertain. Germline assignment: CDR1 SNHLY and CDR2 FYNNEI. Trimming took off 5 bases at V and 2 bases at J, with 13 bases between the two ends. The CDR3 has 15 residues. The CDR3 protein is CASSRAWLGNQPQHF. For the CDR3, the DNA is TGTGCCAGCAGTAGAGCCTGGTTGGGCAATCAGCCCCAGCATTTT.

V and J are TRBV7-9 and TRBJ2-1; 9 bases map to TRBD1. The CDR3 sequence is 15 residues long. The V segment lost 5 bases and the J segment 7 bases; nucleotides outside the gene matches: 9. Germline CDR1 SEHNR, CDR2 FQNEAQ (reference sequence). The CDR3 loop is CASSPRDRVGNEQFF. The CDR3, as DNA: TGTGCCAGCAGCCCTCGGGACAGGGTCGGGAATGAGCAGTTCTTC.

Only one count was recorded for this clone. The V gene is TRBV30, the J gene TRBJ2-2; D remains unclear. Looked up from germline, CDR1 is GTSNPN and CDR2 is SVGIG (reference sequence). The V gene lost 0 bases and the J gene lost 2 bases, with 16 bases spanning the gap. The CDR3 extends over 17 amino acids. CDR3 sequence reads: CAWSVPLLSPNTGELFF. The CDR3 nucleotides read TGTGCCTGGAGTGTACCCCTCCTCAGCCCCAACACCGGGGAGCTGTTTTTT.

This clone was seen only once. CDR3 bases: TGTGCCAGCTCCTCCCCATACTACGAGCAGTACTTC. Residues: CASSSPYYEQYF. J is TRBJ2-5 and V is TRBV6-1; D ambiguous. The end of the DNA is better explained by TRBJ2-7, so the J call may be wrong. The CDR3 has 12 residues. Germline CDR1 MNHNS, CDR2 SASEGT.

The chain has TRBV7-3 and TRBJ2-5; D is ambiguous. The V gene's germline CDR1 is SGHTA and CDR2 FQGTGA. V lost 6 bases and J 7 bases, leaving 12 bases between the germline ends. The CDR3 is 12 residues long. The CDR3 nucleotides read TGTGCCAGCAGAGCCGGGCCCGGGACCCAGTACTTC. It codes for CASRAGPGTQYF.

This clone was observed a handful of times. The chain couples TRBV4-1 to TRBJ2-6; TRBD2 is a possible D gene (6 bases). The CDR3 consists of 18 residues. V gave up 0 bases and J gave up 2 bases, with 14 bases separating them. Germline V gene sequence: CDR1 MGHRA, CDR2 YSYEKL. DNA of the CDR3: TGCGCCAGCAGCCAAGAAGGTGGGGGGACCCCTGGGGCCAACGTCCTGACTTTC. Translating it yields CASSQEGGGTPGANVLTF.

The J gene is TRBJ2-1, the V gene TRBV11-2, with D uncertain. This CDR3 has 14 amino acids. Trimming took 1 base from V and 8 from J, leaving 12 bases between them. CDR1 and CDR2 from the germline V gene are SGHAT and FQNNGV. The CDR3 DNA reads as TGTGCCAGCAGCTTAGTAACAGAGCTGGATGAGCAGTTCTTC. This encodes CASSLVTELDEQFF.

In its sample, this clone was seen a few times. The chain is built from TRBV27 and TRBJ2-1; D may be TRBD2 (6 bases). Per the germline V gene, CDR1 is MNHEY and CDR2 is SMNVEV (reference sequence). The V end lost 4 bases, the J end lost 3 bases, and 13 bases lay between the germline ends. The CDR3 is made up of 15 amino acids. The CDR3 sequence: CASSSGDGGYNEQFF. In nucleotides, the CDR3 is TGTGCCAGCAGTTCGGGGGACGGGGGCTACAATGAGCAGTTCTTC.